The sequence of this T cell receptor (beta chain) was determined in a study of T-cell memory formation after mild COVID-19. Study details: Among the donors, TCR clusters were largely specific to each donor. Study conclusions and caveats: The finding that pre-infection memory included some responding clones suggested that cross-reactive memory joined. Whether second-wave clones peaking at day 37 were SARS-CoV-2 specific went unconfirmed.

Comments on this clonotype: Antigen unknown.

MiXCR, applied by TCRdb to the 5' RACE reads, yields one record per CDR3 protein. The data hold hundreds of thousands of distinct CDR3 sequences, with more than 20% observed a single time. With 6 bases clipped from V and 1 base from J, the junction kept 9 bases outside the gene matches. CDR3 size: 16 residues. Germline V gives CDR1 LNHDA, CDR2 SQIVND (reference sequence). The sequencing input was PBMCs or a T cell subset sorted from them (not recorded which). The chain recombines TRBV19 with TRBJ1-5, with 7 bases identical to TRBD1. The sequence was collected from an adult woman who had mild COVID-19 (a few samples of this study predate the infection). Cell type and time point are not known. The CDR3 region has the DNA TGTGCCAGTAGGGACGACAGGGACGGAAGCAATCAGCCCCAGCATTTT. It yields the protein CASRDDRDGSNQPQHF.